The 9 T cell receptor beta chains below were found in one sample sequenced in a study of graft-versus-host responses after intestinal transplantation. These TCRs' antigens remain unknown. Libraries were prepared by immunoSEQ multiplex PCR; TCRdb keeps only in-frame clonotypes and omits some of them. The sample gives tens of thousands of clones, more than 90% of which show up once; 0.3% to 0.35% is in the top ten. Sequences were derived from unstimulated CD4+ T cells sorted from spleen or lymph node cells, sampled before intestinal transplant. All receptors come from a human donor who received an intestinal transplant.

The chain carries TRBV30 and TRBJ1-1; 7 bases map to TRBD1. J gave up 1 base and V 5 bases, and 7 bases lay outside the gene matches. The CDR3 is 14 residues long. Germline CDR1 GTSNPN, CDR2 SVGIG (reference sequence). CDR3 sequence (DNA): TGTGCCTGGGATACCGGGACAGAGAACACTGAAGCTTTCTTT. The encoded protein is CAWDTGTENTEAFF. The complete variable domain, with remaining parts taken from reference TRBV30 and TRBJ1-1, reads SQTIHQWPATLVQPVGSPLSLECTVEGTSNPNLYWYRQAAGRGLQLLFYSVGIGQISSEVPQNLSASRPQDRQFILSSKKLLLSDSGFYLCAWDTGTENTEAFFGQGTRLTVV.

This clone was seen once. The chain is built from TRBV7-3 and TRBJ2-3; TRBD1 might be the D (6 bases). Germline CDR1 SGHTA, CDR2 FQGTGA. The CDR3 runs to 15 residues. The V gene lost 0 bases and the J gene lost 6 bases, with 13 bases spanning the gap. CDR3 DNA sequence: TGTGCCAGCAGCTTAACGTGGGGGCTCGCGGATACGCAGTATTTT. Amino acid sequence: CASSLTWGLADTQYF.

V usage is TRBV4-2 and J usage is TRBJ1-4; 7 nucleotides agree with TRBD1. Looked up from germline, CDR1 is LGHNA and CDR2 is YNFKEQ. This CDR3 spans 14 amino acids. The V gene end was trimmed by 6 bases and the J gene end by 4 bases; junction bases not matched to a gene: 5. The CDR3 coding sequence is TGTGCCAGCAGACCGACAGGGAATAATGAAAAACTGTTTTTT. The encoded protein is CASRPTGNNEKLFF.

CDR3 region: CASSIAGGYEQYF. The CDR3 DNA reads TGTGCCAGTAGTATTGCGGGGGGCTACGAGCAGTACTTC. The rearrangement links TRBV19 to TRBJ2-7; the match to TRBD2 covers 8 bases. The germline V gene encodes CDR1 LNHDA and CDR2 SQIVND (reference sequence). The junction had 1 base not matched to a gene; V was cut back by 3 bases and J by 3 bases. This CDR3 region has 13 residues. The complete variable domain, with remaining parts taken from reference TRBV19 and TRBJ2-7, reads DGGITQSPKYLFRKEGQNVTLSCEQNLNHDAMYWYRQDPGQGLRLIYYSQIVNDFQKGDIAEGYSVSREKKESFPLTVTSAQKNPTAFYLCASSIAGGYEQYFGPGTRLTVT.

The chain is built from TRBV18 and TRBJ2-3, with 7 nucleotides matching TRBD2. CDR1 and CDR2 from the germline V gene are KGHSH and LQKENI. This CDR3 spans 16 amino acids. V was clipped by 4 bases and J by 1 base; unmatched bases: 8. CDR3 coding DNA: TGTGCCAGCTCACAGAGCGGGACCGGAGGCACAGATACGCAGTATTTT. Translation gives CASSQSGTGGTDTQYF.

This clone was seen once. The V call is TRBV19, the J call TRBJ2-7; TRBD2 matches 15 bases. V was pared by 4 bases and J by 2 bases, with 0 bases of the junction left unmatched. This CDR3 is built from 15 residues. Per the germline V gene, CDR1 is LNHDA and CDR2 is SQIVND (reference sequence). The CDR3 reads CASSRTSGRAYEQYF. CDR3 DNA: TGTGCCAGTAGTAGGACTAGCGGGAGGGCCTACGAGCAGTACTTC.

The V gene is TRBV6-1, the J gene TRBJ2-7, with TRBD2 matching 11 bases. V shed 5 bases, J shed 3 bases, and the junction held 6 bases outside the gene matches. This CDR3 contains 15 residues. CDR1 and CDR2 from the germline V gene are MNHNS and SASEGT. CDR3 amino acids: CASSISGRADYEQYF. Here the CDR3 DNA reads TGTGCCAGCAGTATTAGCGGGAGGGCCGACTACGAGCAGTACTTC.

The chain employs TRBV5-8 and TRBJ2-7, with no clear D. Trimming took off 2 bases at V and 0 bases at J, with 15 bases between the two ends. The CDR3 length is 16 residues. CDR1 and CDR2 from the germline V gene are SGHTS and YDEGEE. CDR3 sequence reads: CASSFERKVLSYEQYF. DNA for the CDR3: TGTGCCAGCAGCTTCGAACGCAAGGTGCTCTCCTACGAGCAGTACTTC.

CDR3 amino acids: CASSDKDTQYF. The CDR3 DNA sequence: TGTGCCAGCAGTGACAAAGATACGCAGTATTTT. The chain carries TRBV6-1 and TRBJ2-3; D uncertain. Germline CDR1 reads MNHNS; CDR2 reads SASEGT. The CDR3 spans 11 residues. V lost 3 bases to trimming and J lost 5 bases, with 3 bases between them.